The 15 T cell receptor beta chains in this list originate from one sample, sequenced in a study of Tregs in tolerant kidney transplant recipients. Recipients received nonmyeloablative bone marrow transplants from related graft donors, with transient mixed chimerism. Only in-frame clones appear in the TCRdb table, and some are missing; sequencing was by immunoSEQ multiplex PCR. The sample has about 23,000 clones. This specimen was CD4+ T cells from blood (PBMCs), taken 6 months after the transplant. These receptors all stem from a human patient who received a combined kidney and bone marrow transplant. Some T cells may have come from the graft donor.

With respect to this clone: The observed sequence ends 3 residues before the CDR3 terminus, with the missing tail filled in from the germline J gene. This chain links TRBV5-1 with TRBJ2-5, with D possibly TRBD1 on 5 matching bases. V lost 4 bases to trimming and J lost 4 bases, with 14 bases between them. The CDR3 extends over 14 amino acids. The germline CDR1 and CDR2 sequences are SGHRS and YFSETQ. Partial CDR3 DNA: TGCGCCAGCAGCCCGTTCAGGGCCACAGAGACC. Amino acid sequence: CASSPFRATET. The CDR3 reads in full as CASSPFRATETQYF.

Concerning this clone itself: The read ends 3 residues shy of where the CDR3 ends; the end is completed using the germline J gene. V usage is TRBV19 and J usage is TRBJ1-5; 7 bases align to TRBD1. J lost 6 bases, V lost 1 base, and 6 bases had no gene match. The CDR3 runs to 15 residues. Germline assignment: CDR1 LNHDA and CDR2 SQIVND (reference sequence). The covered CDR3 bases are TGTGCCAGTAGTATAGCCCAGACAGGGTTTCAGCCC. It yields the protein CASSIAQTGFQP. In full, the CDR3 reads CASSIAQTGFQPQHF.

As to this clone: The read finishes 3 residues shy of the CDR3 end, and the germline J gene is used to complete it. J is TRBJ2-3 and V is TRBV5-4; TRBD2 aligns across 7 bases. This CDR3 spans 15 amino acids. The trim removed 4 bases at V and 1 base at J, leaving 6 bases unmatched. Per germline, CDR1 SGHNT and CDR2 YYREEE (reference sequence). The CDR3 loop is CASSARLAGTDTQYF. The DNA read from the CDR3 is TGTGCCAGCAGCGCAAGACTAGCTGGCACAGATACG.

Worth noting for this clone: Coverage ceases 3 residues before the CDR3 finishes, and the germline J gene fills in the end. This rearrangement joins TRBV19 to TRBJ1-5; 7 nucleotides match TRBD1. CDR1 and CDR2 (germline): LNHDA, SQIVND (reference sequence). The V gene end was trimmed by 4 bases and the J gene end by 7 bases; junction bases not matched to a gene: 1. The CDR3 extends over 12 amino acids. The CDR3 reads CASSKTGQPQHF. Partial CDR3 DNA: TGTGCCAGTAGTAAGACAGGGCAGCCC.

A word on this clone: The CDR3 is cut off 3 residues early in the read; its end comes from the germline J gene. Distinct nucleotide sequences in the sample also encode this CDR3. The J gene is TRBJ2-1, the V gene TRBV6-2 or TRBV6-3; 9 nucleotides match TRBD2. Germline assignment: CDR1 MNHEY and CDR2 SVGEGT. The CDR3 totals 17 residues. The V and J ends lost 6 bases and 3 bases, in that order; junction bases with no gene match: 12. CDR3 DNA, as far as it was read: TGTGCCAGCAGACAAATAGCGGGAGCCCTTAACTACAATGAG. This codes for CASRQIAGALNYNE. From start to end, the CDR3 is CASRQIAGALNYNEQFF.

On this clone: The CDR3 extends 3 residues past the end of the read, so its final part is completed from the germline J gene. The chain is built from TRBV10-2 and TRBJ2-2; 10 bases match TRBD2. The CDR3 sequence is 15 residues long. Germline V gives CDR1 WSHSY, CDR2 SAAADI. The J segment lost 4 bases and the V segment lost 9 bases, leaving 8 bases of the junction unmatched. CDR3 DNA (partial): TGCGCCAGTCGGACTAGCGGAGGGGGCACCGGGGAG. Amino acid sequence: CASRTSGGGTGE. The whole CDR3 is CASRTSGGGTGELFF.

Concerning this clone: The read ends 3 residues before the CDR3 terminus; that terminus is restored from the germline J gene. The gene calls are TRBV7-8 and TRBJ1-5, with D tentatively TRBD1 (6 bases). Trimming stripped 2 bases from V and 6 bases from J, with 14 bases between. The CDR3 is 15 amino acids. Germline values: CDR1 SGHVS, CDR2 FQNEAQ. The chain's CDR3 is CASSLYGGGGQPQHF. The sequenced CDR3 bases are TGTGCCAGCAGCTTATATGGGGGAGGGGGTCAGCCC.

Remarks on this clone: With the read ending 3 residues before the CDR3 end, the germline J gene is used to fill in that end. The rearrangement uses TRBV20-1 and TRBJ2-2; 8 bases agree with TRBD1. With 3 bases clipped from V and 1 base from J, the junction kept 4 bases outside the gene matches. CDR1 DFQATT and CDR2 SNEGSKA come from the germline V gene (reference sequence). This CDR3 spans 15 amino acids. This chain's CDR3 is CSARDRVRNTGELFF. The covered CDR3 bases are TGCAGTGCTAGGGACAGGGTTCGGAACACCGGGGAG.

Of note for this clone: With the read ending 3 residues before the CDR3 end, the germline J gene is used to fill in that end. The chain employs TRBV5-4 and TRBJ2-5; the match to TRBD2 covers 11 bases. Germline CDR1 SGHNT, CDR2 YYREEE (reference sequence). The CDR3 is 15 residues long. J gave up 2 bases and V 0 bases, and 0 bases lay outside the gene matches. CDR3 sequence: CASSLVAGGQETQYF. The part of the CDR3 DNA that was read is TGTGCCAGCAGCTTGGTAGCGGGGGGGCAAGAGACC.

A word on this clone: The observed sequence ends 3 residues before the CDR3 terminus, with the missing tail filled in from the germline J gene. The rearrangement joins TRBV20-1 to TRBJ1-2, with a possible D match to TRBD1 (5 bases). This CDR3 is 13 amino acids long. Deletions cut 5 bases from V and 4 bases from J, with 14 bases between. Looked up from germline, CDR1 is DFQATT and CDR2 is SNEGSKA (reference sequence). The covered CDR3 bases are TGCAGTGCTTCGACAGACGCTCGCTATGGC. Protein sequence: CSASTDARYG. In full, the CDR3 reads CSASTDARYGYTF.

According to its frequency, this clone is medium-sized. The CDR3 extends 3 residues past the end of the read, so its final part is completed from the germline J gene. The chain carries TRBV6-2 or TRBV6-3 and TRBJ1-5, with D tentatively TRBD1 (6 bases). This CDR3 has 16 residues. Germline CDR1 MNHEY, CDR2 SVGEGT. V was shortened by 6 bases and J by 2 bases, with 17 bases between the two germline ends. CDR3 loop: CASSRITGSGNQPQHF. CDR3 bases read: TGTGCCAGCAGCCGCATCACAGGGTCCGGCAATCAGCCC.

Details on this clone: The read is 3 residues too short to cover the CDR3 end, so that end is filled in from the germline J gene. The genes are TRBV5-6 and TRBJ1-2, with 7 bases matching TRBD1. This CDR3 spans 15 amino acids. The V segment lost 3 bases and the J segment 2 bases; nucleotides outside the gene matches: 7. The V gene's germline CDR1 is SGHDT and CDR2 YYEEEE. The CDR3: CASSSTGTANYGYTF. The sequenced CDR3 bases are TGTGCCAGCAGCTCAACCGGGACAGCCAACTATGGC.

As to this clone: Read coverage stops 3 residues before the CDR3 terminus; the germline J gene supplies the remainder. V usage is TRBV14 and J usage is TRBJ1-4; unclear D gene. CDR3 length: 12 residues. V was pared by 2 bases and J by 8 bases, with 6 bases between. CDR1 is SGHDN and CDR2 is FVKESK in the germline V gene. The chain's CDR3 is CASSQLQEKLFF. The sequenced part of the CDR3 DNA is TGTGCCAGCAGCCAATTGCAGGAAAAA.

Turning to this clone: The CDR3 end lies 3 residues beyond the end of the read and is filled in from the germline J gene. V is TRBV7-6 and J is TRBJ1-3, with D perhaps TRBD1 (5 bases). V was clipped by 1 base and J by 1 base, with 11 bases between them. Germline V gene lookup returns CDR1 SGHVS and CDR2 FNYEAQ. The CDR3 contains 16 residues. The chain's CDR3 is CASSLGPGKSGNTIYF. The sequenced CDR3 bases are TGTGCCAGCAGCTTAGGGCCAGGGAAGTCTGGAAACACC.

The CDR3 DNA, read in part, is TGTGCCACCAGCAGACCGGGACAGGGGAGGACCGGGGAG. Translated: CATSRPGQGRTGE. The full-length CDR3 reads as CATSRPGQGRTGELFF. The rearrangement joins TRBV15 to TRBJ2-2; the match to TRBD1 covers 10 bases. With the read ending 3 residues before the CDR3 end, the germline J gene is used to fill in that end. After removal of 2 bases from V and 5 bases from J, the junction contained 5 bases not matched to a gene. This CDR3 is built from 16 residues. CDR1 and CDR2 (germline): LNHNV, YYDKDF (reference sequence).